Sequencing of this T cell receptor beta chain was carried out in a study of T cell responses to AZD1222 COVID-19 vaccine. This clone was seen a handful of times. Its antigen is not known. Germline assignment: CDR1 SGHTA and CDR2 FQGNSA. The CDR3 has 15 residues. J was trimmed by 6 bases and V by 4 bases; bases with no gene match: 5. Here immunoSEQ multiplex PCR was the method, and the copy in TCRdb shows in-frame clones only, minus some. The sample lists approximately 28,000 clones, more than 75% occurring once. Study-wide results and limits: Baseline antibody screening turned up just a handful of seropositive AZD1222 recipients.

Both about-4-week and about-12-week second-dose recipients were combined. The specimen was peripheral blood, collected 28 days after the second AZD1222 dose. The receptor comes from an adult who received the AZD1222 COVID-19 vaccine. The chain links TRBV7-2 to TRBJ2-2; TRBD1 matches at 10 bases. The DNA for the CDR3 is TGTGCCAGCAGCTACCGGACAGGGGGGTCCGGGGAGCTGTTTTTT. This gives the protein CASSYRTGGSGELFF.